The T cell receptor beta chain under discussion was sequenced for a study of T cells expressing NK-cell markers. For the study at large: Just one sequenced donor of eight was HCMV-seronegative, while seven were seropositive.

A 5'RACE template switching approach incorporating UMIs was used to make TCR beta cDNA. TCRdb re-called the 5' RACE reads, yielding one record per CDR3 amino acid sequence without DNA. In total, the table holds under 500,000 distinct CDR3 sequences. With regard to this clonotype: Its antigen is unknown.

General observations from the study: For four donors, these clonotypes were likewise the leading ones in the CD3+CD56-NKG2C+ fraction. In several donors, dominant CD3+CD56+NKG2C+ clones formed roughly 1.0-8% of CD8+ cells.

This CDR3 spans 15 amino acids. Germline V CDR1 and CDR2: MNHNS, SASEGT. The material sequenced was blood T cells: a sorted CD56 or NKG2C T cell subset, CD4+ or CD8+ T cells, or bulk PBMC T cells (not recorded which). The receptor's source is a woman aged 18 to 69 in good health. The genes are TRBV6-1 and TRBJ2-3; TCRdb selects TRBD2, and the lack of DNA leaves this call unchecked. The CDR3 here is CASSPSGGNTDTQYF.